Here is one T cell receptor beta chain with its context. What it binds is unknown. A clone one base away is much larger, so this may be a read error. The source of the sample is a study of blood T cells in healthy people across ages. Background on the study: There was about one barcoded beta molecule captured by template switching per two T cells.

Overall study results and limits: As age increased, TCR beta diversity per million T cells fell in a roughly linear fashion.

A J-beta primer mix and a sample-barcoded 5' primer were used in a second PCR of roughly 7 to 12 cycles. Carrying 12 random nucleotides, a template-switch adaptor labeled each individual cDNA molecule. TCRdb reprocessed the 5' RACE reads with MiXCR, giving one entry per CDR3 protein. The repertoire holds hundreds of thousands of distinct CDR3 sequences, with about 42% as singletons. Germline CDR1 reads SSHAT; CDR2 reads FNYEAQ (reference sequence). This CDR3 has 13 residues. Material for sequencing was blood. The chain couples TRBV7-7 to TRBJ2-7; D gene ambiguous. The sequence was collected from a man at least 80 years old in good health. CDR3: CASSLDRNNEQYF. Here the CDR3 DNA reads TGTGCTAGCAGCTTAGACCGCAACAATGAGCAGTACTTC.